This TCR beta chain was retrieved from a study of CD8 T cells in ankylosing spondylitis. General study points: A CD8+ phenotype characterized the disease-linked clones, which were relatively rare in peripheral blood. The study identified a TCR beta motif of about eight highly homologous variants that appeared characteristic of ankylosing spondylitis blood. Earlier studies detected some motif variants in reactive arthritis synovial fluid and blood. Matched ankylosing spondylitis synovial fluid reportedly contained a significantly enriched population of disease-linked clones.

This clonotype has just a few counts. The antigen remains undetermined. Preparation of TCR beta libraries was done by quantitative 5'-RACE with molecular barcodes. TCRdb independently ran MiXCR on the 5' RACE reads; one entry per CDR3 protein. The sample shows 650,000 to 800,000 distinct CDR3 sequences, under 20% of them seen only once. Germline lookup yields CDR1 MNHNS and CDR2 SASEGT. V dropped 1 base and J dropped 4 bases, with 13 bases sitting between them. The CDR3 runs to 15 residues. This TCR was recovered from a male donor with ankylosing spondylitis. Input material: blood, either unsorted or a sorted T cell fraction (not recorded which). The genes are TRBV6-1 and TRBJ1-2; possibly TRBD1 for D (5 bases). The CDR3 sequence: CASSEEGPGTYGYTF. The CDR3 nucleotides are TGTGCCAGCAGTGAAGAGGGGCCAGGCACCTATGGCTACACCTTC.